A selection of T cell receptor beta chains follows, all from one sample in a study of metastatic and nonmetastatic thyroid tumors. TCRdb reanalyzed the PCR reads via MiXCR. The sample has 33,000 or so clones, roughly a fifth seen once. The sample comprised blood. These receptors all come from a female donor with papillary thyroid cancer or a benign thyroid nodule (not recorded which). Some clones in this sample may be carry-over from other donors' samples. Each CDR3 is given with its conserved first and last residue. The D gene is left open where the match is weak. Only some rows state a clone size, as once, few, many or a class for expanded clones.

j_call v_call d_call cdr3_length clone_size cdr3_aa cdr3_nt
TRBJ2-5 TRBV12-3/TRBV12-4 - 13 many CASSLRPTETQYF TGTGCCAGCAGTTTGCGACCAACAGAGACCCAGTACTTC
TRBJ1-2 TRBV12-3/TRBV12-4 - 12 many CASSLALAGYTF TGTGCCAGCAGTTTAGCGCTGGCGGGATACACCTTC
TRBJ2-7 TRBV7-2 - 13 - CASSLEVAAEQYF TGTGCCAGCAGCTTAGAAGTGGCAGCGGAGCAGTACTTC
TRBJ2-2 TRBV7-9 - 12 many CASSRVFGELFF TGTGCCAGCAGCCGTGTATTCGGGGAGCTGTTTTTT
TRBJ1-2 TRBV30 - 14 - CAWSVPGVNYGYTF TGTGCCTGGAGTGTACCCGGAGTTAACTATGGCTACACCTTC
TRBJ2-7 TRBV20-1 TRBD1 16 many CSARDPYRGNSYEQYF TGCAGTGCTAGAGATCCCTACAGGGGCAATTCCTACGAGCAGTACTTC
TRBJ2-1 TRBV12-3/TRBV12-4 TRBD1 15 few CASSSRDRGDREQFF TGTGCCAGCAGTTCCCGGGACAGGGGAGACAGGGAGCAGTTCTTC
TRBJ2-7 TRBV19 - 14 many CASTPGAGVREQYF TGTGCCAGTACCCCAGGGGCAGGGGTTCGCGAGCAGTACTTC
TRBJ2-2 TRBV6-2/TRBV6-3 - 19 - CASSYSSRGRVRNTGELFF TGTGCCAGCAGTTACTCGAGTAGGGGGAGAGTTCGAAACACCGGGGAGCTGTTTTTT
TRBJ2-1 TRBV6-9 TRBD2 15 - CASSPLAGGNNEQLF TGCGCCAGCAGTCCCCTAGCGGGGGGAAACAATGAGCAGCTCTTC
TRBJ2-7 TRBV6-5 - 14 many CASSYSDSSYEQYF TGTGCCAGCAGTTACTCTGACAGCTCCTACGAGCAGTACTTC
TRBJ1-2 TRBV6-5 TRBD1 17 many CASSYAGTGAGNYGYTF TGTGCCAGCAGTTACGCCGGGACAGGGGCAGGAAACTATGGCTACACCTTC
TRBJ1-1 TRBV7-9 - 14 many CASSPQTGLSEAFF TGTGCCAGCAGCCCCCAGACAGGTTTAAGTGAAGCTTTCTTT
TRBJ2-7 TRBV6-1 TRBD2 15 - CASSDLAGNPYEQYF TGTGCCAGCAGTGATCTAGCGGGAAACCCCTACGAGCAGTACTTC
TRBJ1-2 TRBV28 - 15 - CASSFLGVRGYGYTF TGTGCCAGCAGTTTTCTCGGGGTCAGGGGCTATGGCTACACCTTC
TRBJ2-7 TRBV3-1 - 13 - CASSHQTLYEQYF TGTGCCAGCAGCCATCAGACACTTTACGAGCAGTACTTC
TRBJ1-5 TRBV27 - 17 - CASSSLPGIMSNQPQHF TGTGCCAGCAGTTCCCTCCCAGGAATAATGAGCAATCAGCCCCAGCATTTT
TRBJ1-5 TRBV5-5 - 15 many CASSLLGGGLQPQHF TGTGCCAGCAGCCTCCTCGGGGGAGGGCTTCAGCCCCAGCATTTT
TRBJ1-3 TRBV13 - 16 many CASSFATPILGNTIYF TGTGCCAGCAGCTTTGCGACACCAATCCTCGGAAACACCATATATTTT
TRBJ2-3 TRBV25-1 TRBD1 14 few CASSPTGGSDTQYF TGTGCCAGCAGCCCGACAGGGGGCTCGGATACGCAGTATTTT
TRBJ2-3 TRBV7-7 - 14 - CASSQGRNTDTQYF TGTGCTAGCAGCCAGGGACGGAACACAGATACGCAGTATTTT
TRBJ2-7 TRBV12-3/TRBV12-4 TRBD1 14 medium-sized CASSQTGTPYEQYF TGTGCCAGCAGCCAGACAGGGACCCCCTACGAGCAGTACTTC
TRBJ1-6 TRBV6-2/TRBV6-3 - 19 many CASSYVQATTSSYNSPLHF TGTGCCAGCAGTTATGTGCAGGCGACCACGAGCTCCTATAATTCACCCCTCCACTTT
TRBJ1-5 TRBV7-8 TRBD1 19 many CASSPGTGGTLYSNQPQHF TGTGCCAGCAGCCCAGGGACAGGGGGCACCCTTTATAGCAATCAGCCCCAGCATTTT
TRBJ2-3 TRBV27 - 12 many CASRDIGDTQYF TGTGCCAGCAGGGATATTGGAGATACGCAGTATTTT
TRBJ1-1 TRBV20-1 - 14 once CSAPRREQNTEAFF TGCAGTGCTCCTCGGAGGGAGCAAAACACTGAAGCTTTCTTT
TRBJ1-2 TRBV5-6 - 13 many CASSLEGGHGYTF TGTGCCAGCAGCTTGGAGGGGGGCCATGGCTACACCTTC
TRBJ1-2 TRBV24-1 - 12 many CATSDSIYGYTF TGTGCCACCAGTGATTCCATCTATGGCTACACCTTC
TRBJ2-7 TRBV10-3 TRBD2 14 - CDTGTRGVPYEQYF TGTGACACCGGGACTAGAGGGGTACCCTACGAGCAGTACTTC
TRBJ2-2 TRBV20-1 TRBD2 17 many CSARDWLAGGVTGELFF TGCAGTGCTAGAGATTGGCTAGCGGGGGGTGTGACCGGGGAGCTGTTTTTT
TRBJ2-1 TRBV12-5 - 14 - CASGFLTDGRGQFF TGTGCTAGTGGTTTTTTAACTGACGGGCGCGGGCAGTTCTTC
TRBJ2-4 TRBV19 - 13 - CASSHLAGTNQSF TGTGCCAGTAGTCATCTGGCGGGGACCAATCAGTCCTTC
TRBJ2-5 TRBV4-2 - 15 many CASSQAARVAETQYF TGTGCCAGCAGCCAAGCGGCTCGGGTAGCAGAGACCCAGTACTTC
TRBJ2-3 TRBV18 - 15 many CASSPPGALTDTQYF TGTGCCAGCTCACCACCGGGGGCCCTCACAGATACGCAGTATTTT
TRBJ1-2 TRBV9 - 14 many CASSGTVLGYGYTF TGTGCCAGCAGCGGGACAGTCCTAGGCTATGGCTACACCTTC
TRBJ2-7 TRBV29-1 TRBD2 17 many CSVTAPGTSGLSYEQYF TGCAGCGTGACAGCCCCAGGGACTAGCGGGCTTTCCTACGAGCAGTACTTC
TRBJ2-7 TRBV11-3 TRBD1 14 once CASSDRDRGYEQYF TGTGCCAGCAGCGACCGGGACAGGGGGTACGAGCAGTACTTC
TRBJ2-7 TRBV4-1 - 14 - CASSQVEGPYEQYF TGCGCCAGCAGCCAAGTGGAGGGGCCCTACGAGCAGTACTTC
TRBJ1-2 TRBV5-1 TRBD1 14 many CASSLGQGHGGYTF TGCGCCAGCAGCTTAGGACAGGGGCATGGCGGCTACACCTTC
TRBJ2-7 TRBV2 - 13 few CASSRDESYEQYF TGTGCCAGCAGTAGGGACGAATCCTACGAGCAGTACTTC
TRBJ2-3 TRBV10-3 TRBD2 15 - CAISESSGSPDTQYF TGTGCCATCAGTGAGTCTAGCGGGAGCCCAGATACGCAGTATTTT
TRBJ2-2 TRBV19 - 14 few CATRSLGNTGELFF TGTGCCACCCGGTCCCTCGGGAACACCGGGGAGCTGTTTTTT
TRBJ2-2 TRBV21-1 - 19 many CASSSRDRDPPSNTGELFF TGTGCCAGCAGCAGCCGGGACAGGGATCCCCCATCGAACACCGGGGAGCTGTTTTTT
TRBJ1-2 TRBV6-5 - 13 medium-sized CASSYQGLGGYTF TGTGCCAGCAGTTACCAGGGGCTGGGCGGCTACACCTTC
TRBJ2-2 TRBV6-1 TRBD2 15 - CASRPGLAGWGELFF TGTGCCAGCAGACCGGGACTAGCGGGGTGGGGGGAGCTGTTTTTT
TRBJ2-5 TRBV7-2 - 11 many CASSFQETQYF TGTGCCAGCAGCTTCCAAGAGACCCAGTACTTC
TRBJ2-7 TRBV29-1 - 13 - CSSESDPSYEQYF TGCAGCAGTGAGAGTGATCCTTCATACGAGCAGTACTTC
TRBJ1-1 TRBV7-9 - 13 many CASSNQGKPEAFF TGTGCCAGCAGTAACCAGGGTAAGCCTGAAGCTTTCTTT
TRBJ2-5 TRBV4-3 - 15 once CASSQGGQSQETQYF TGCGCCAGCAGCCAAGGAGGACAGTCCCAAGAGACCCAGTACTTC
TRBJ2-2 TRBV7-2 - 15 - CASSFDGVNTGEPFF TGTGCCAGCAGCTTTGACGGGGTGAACACCGGGGAGCCATTTTTT
TRBJ2-3 TRBV20-1 - 16 many CSARAAGIGLTDTQYF TGCAGTGCTAGAGCCGCGGGGATAGGTCTCACAGATACGCAGTATTTT
TRBJ1-1 TRBV13 - 14 many CASSLGETNTEAFF TGTGCCAGCAGCTTAGGGGAGACGAACACTGAAGCTTTCTTT
TRBJ1-1 TRBV27 - 13 many CASSFGENTEAFF TGTGCCAGCAGTTTCGGGGAGAACACTGAAGCTTTCTTT
TRBJ1-2 TRBV5-1 - 12 - CASSLAMEGYTF TGCGCCAGCAGCTTGGCCATGGAGGGCTACACCTTC